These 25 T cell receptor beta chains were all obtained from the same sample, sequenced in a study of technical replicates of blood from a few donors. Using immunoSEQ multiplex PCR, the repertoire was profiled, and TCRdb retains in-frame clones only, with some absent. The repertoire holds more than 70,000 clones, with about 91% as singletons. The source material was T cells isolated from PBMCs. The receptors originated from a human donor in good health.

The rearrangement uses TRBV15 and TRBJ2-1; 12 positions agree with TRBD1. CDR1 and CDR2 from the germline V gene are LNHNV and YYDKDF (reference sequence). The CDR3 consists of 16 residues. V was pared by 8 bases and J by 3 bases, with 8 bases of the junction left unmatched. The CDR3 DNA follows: TGTGCCACCCGGGACAGGGGGCGCGGGAGCTACAATGAGCAGTTCTTC. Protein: CATRDRGRGSYNEQFF.

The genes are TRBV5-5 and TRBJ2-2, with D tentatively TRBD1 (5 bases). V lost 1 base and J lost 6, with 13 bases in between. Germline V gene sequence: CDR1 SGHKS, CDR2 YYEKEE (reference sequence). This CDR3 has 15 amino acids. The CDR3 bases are TGTGCCAGCAGCTTGTCCGTCAGGGCGGCCGGGGAGCTGTTTTTT. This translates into CASSLSVRAAGELFF.

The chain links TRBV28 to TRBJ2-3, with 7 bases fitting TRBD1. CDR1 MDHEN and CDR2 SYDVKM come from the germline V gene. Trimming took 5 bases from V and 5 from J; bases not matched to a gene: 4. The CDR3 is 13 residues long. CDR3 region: CASSQTGVDTQYF. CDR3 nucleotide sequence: TGTGCCAGCAGTCAAACAGGGGTAGATACGCAGTATTTT.

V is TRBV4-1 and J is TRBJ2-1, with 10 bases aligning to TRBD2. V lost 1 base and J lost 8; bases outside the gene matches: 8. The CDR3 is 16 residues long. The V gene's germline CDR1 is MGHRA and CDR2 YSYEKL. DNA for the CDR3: TGCGCCAGCAGCCAAGTCCTAGCGGGAGCATGGGATGAGCAGTTCTTC. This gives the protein CASSQVLAGAWDEQFF.

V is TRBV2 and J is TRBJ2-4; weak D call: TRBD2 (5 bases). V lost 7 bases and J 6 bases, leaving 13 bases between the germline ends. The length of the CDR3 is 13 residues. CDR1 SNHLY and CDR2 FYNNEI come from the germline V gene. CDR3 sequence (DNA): TGTGCCAGCATCCCTCCGGGGATAAACATTCAGTACTTC. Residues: CASIPPGINIQYF. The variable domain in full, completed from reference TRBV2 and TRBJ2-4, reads EPEVTQTPSHQVTQMGQEVILRCVPISNHLYFYWYRQILGQKVEFLVSFYNNEISEKSEIFDDQFSVERPDGSNFTLKIRSTKLEDSAMYFCASIPPGINIQYFGAGTRLSVL.

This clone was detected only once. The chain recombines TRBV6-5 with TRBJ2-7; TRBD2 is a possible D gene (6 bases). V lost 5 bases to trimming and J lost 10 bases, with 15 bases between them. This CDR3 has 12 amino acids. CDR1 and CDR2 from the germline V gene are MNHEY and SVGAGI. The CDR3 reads CASSRPQGGQYF. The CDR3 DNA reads TGTGCCAGCAGTCGGCCCCAGGGAGGACAGTACTTC.

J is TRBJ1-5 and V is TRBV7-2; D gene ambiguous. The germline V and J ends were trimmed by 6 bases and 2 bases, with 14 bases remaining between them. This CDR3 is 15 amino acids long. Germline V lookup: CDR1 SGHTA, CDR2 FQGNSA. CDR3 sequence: CASSIRPRGNQPQHF. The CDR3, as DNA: TGTGCCAGCAGTATAAGGCCCCGGGGCAATCAGCCCCAGCATTTT.

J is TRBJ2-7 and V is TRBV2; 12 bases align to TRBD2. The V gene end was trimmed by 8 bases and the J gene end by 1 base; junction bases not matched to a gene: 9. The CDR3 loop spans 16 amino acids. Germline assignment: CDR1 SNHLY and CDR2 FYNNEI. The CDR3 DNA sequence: TGTGCCAGCTTGGCTAGCGGGGGGGCCAGTTCCTACGAGCAGTACTTC. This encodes CASLASGGASSYEQYF.

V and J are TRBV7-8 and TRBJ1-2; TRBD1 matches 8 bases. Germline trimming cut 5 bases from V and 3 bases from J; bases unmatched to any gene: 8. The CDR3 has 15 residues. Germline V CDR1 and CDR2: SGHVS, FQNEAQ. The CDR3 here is CASSKGQARDYGYTF. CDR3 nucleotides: TGTGCCAGCAGCAAGGGACAGGCGAGGGACTATGGCTACACCTTC.

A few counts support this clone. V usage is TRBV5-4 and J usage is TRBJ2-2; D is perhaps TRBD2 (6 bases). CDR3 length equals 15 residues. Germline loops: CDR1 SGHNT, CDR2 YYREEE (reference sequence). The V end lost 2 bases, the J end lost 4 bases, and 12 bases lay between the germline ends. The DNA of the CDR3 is TGTGCCAGCAGCTTCGGCGGGGTAGGCACCGGGGAGCTGTTTTTT. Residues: CASSFGGVGTGELFF.

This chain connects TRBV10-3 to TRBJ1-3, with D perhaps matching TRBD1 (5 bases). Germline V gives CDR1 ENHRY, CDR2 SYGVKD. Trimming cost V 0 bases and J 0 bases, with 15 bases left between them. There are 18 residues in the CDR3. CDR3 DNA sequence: TGTGCCATCAGTGAGTCGATTATCACAGGCTCCTCTGGAAACACCATATATTTT. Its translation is CAISESIITGSSGNTIYF.

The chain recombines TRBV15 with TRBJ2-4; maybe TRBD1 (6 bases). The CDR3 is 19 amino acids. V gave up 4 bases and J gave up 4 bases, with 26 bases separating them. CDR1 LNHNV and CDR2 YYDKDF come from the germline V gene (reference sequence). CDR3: CATSMEVGRENRVKNIQYF. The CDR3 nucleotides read TGTGCCACCAGCATGGAAGTGGGTCGGGAAAACAGGGTTAAAAACATTCAGTACTTC.

CDR3 coding DNA: TGTGCCACCAGCAGAGAGGGGGGTTTCGGCAATCAGCCCCAGCATTTT. Protein sequence: CATSREGGFGNQPQHF. The rearrangement links TRBV15 to TRBJ1-5; maybe TRBD1 (5 bases). The CDR3 consists of 16 residues. Trimming cost V 0 bases and J 2 bases, with 11 bases left between them. The germline CDR1 and CDR2 sequences are LNHNV and YYDKDF (reference sequence).

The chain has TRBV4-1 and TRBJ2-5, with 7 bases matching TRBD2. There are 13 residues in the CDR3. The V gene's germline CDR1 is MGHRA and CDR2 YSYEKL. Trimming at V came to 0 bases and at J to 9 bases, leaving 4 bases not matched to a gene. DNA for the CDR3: TGCGCCAGCAGCCAAGAACGGGGGGTGGCCCAGTACTTC. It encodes CASSQERGVAQYF.

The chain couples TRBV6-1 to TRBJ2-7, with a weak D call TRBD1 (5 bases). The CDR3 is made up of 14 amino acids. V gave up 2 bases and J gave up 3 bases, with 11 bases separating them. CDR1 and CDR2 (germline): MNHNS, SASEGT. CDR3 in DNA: TGTGCCAGCAGTGAACAGGGAAGAGACTACGAGCAGTACTTC. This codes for CASSEQGRDYEQYF.

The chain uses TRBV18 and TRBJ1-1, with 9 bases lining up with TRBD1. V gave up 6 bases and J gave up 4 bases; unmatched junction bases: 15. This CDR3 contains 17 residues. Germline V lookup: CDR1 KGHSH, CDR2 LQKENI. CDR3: CASSHRDRAPSVTEAFF. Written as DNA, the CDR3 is TGTGCCAGCTCCCACCGGGACAGGGCTCCGTCGGTCACTGAAGCTTTCTTT.

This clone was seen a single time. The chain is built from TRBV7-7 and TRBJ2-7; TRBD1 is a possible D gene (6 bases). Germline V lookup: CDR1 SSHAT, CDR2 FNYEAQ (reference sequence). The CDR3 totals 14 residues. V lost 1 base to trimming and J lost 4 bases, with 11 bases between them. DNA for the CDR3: TGTGCCAGCAGCTTAGGACAGGAGTCTTACGAGCAGTACTTC. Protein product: CASSLGQESYEQYF. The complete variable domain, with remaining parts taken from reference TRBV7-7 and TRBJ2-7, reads GAGVSQSPRYKVTKRGQDVTLRCDPISSHATLYWYQQALGQGPEFLTYFNYEAQPDKSGLPSDRFSAERPEGSISTLTIQRTEQRDSAMYRCASSLGQESYEQYFGPGTRLTVT.

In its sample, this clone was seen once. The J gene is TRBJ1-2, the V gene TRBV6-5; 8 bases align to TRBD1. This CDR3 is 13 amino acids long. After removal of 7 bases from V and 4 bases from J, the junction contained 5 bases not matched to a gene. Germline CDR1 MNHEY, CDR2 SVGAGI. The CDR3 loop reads CASTGGNGYGYTF. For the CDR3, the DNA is TGTGCCAGCACAGGGGGCAACGGCTATGGCTACACCTTC.

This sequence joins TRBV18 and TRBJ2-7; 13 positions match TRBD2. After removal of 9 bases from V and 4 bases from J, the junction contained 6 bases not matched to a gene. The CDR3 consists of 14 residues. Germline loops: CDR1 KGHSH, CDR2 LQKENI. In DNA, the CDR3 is TGTGCCAGTTCCGGGACTAGCGGGGTTTACGAGCAGTACTTC. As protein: CASSGTSGVYEQYF. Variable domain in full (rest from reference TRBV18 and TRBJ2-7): NAGVMQNPRHLVRRRGQEARLRCSPMKGHSHVYWYRQLPEEGLKFMVYLQKENIIDESGMPKERFSAEFPKEGPSILRIQQVVRGDSAAYFCASSGTSGVYEQYFGPGTRLTVT.

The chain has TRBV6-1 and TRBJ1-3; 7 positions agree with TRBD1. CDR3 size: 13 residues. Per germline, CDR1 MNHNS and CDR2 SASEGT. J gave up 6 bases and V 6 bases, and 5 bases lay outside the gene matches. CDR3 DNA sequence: TGTGCCAGCAGCCAGGACAGGTTAAACACCATATATTTT. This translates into CASSQDRLNTIYF.

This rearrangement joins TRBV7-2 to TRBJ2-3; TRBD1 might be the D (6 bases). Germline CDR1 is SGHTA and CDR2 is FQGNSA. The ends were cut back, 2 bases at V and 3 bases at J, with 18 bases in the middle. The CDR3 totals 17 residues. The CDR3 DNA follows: TGTGCCAGCAGCTTAAGGGTGGGAGCGAGGGGGACAGATACGCAGTATTTT. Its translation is CASSLRVGARGTDTQYF.

The CDR3 bases are TGTGCCAGCAGTTTCTTAGCGGGAGTCTACGAGCAGTACTTC. It codes for CASSFLAGVYEQYF. The gene calls are TRBV28 and TRBJ2-7; 9 bases match TRBD2. The J segment lost 3 bases and the V segment lost 3 bases, leaving 3 bases of the junction unmatched. Germline CDR1 MDHEN, CDR2 SYDVKM. The CDR3 length is 14 residues.

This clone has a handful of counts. This CDR3 is CASSYSTGGNSPLHF. The CDR3 DNA follows: TGTGCCAGCAGTTACTCGACAGGAGGAAATTCACCCCTCCACTTT. The chain recombines TRBV6-5 with TRBJ1-6; possibly TRBD1 for D (6 bases). The ends were cut back, 0 bases at V and 7 bases at J, with 10 bases in the middle. The CDR3 loop spans 15 amino acids. CDR1 is MNHEY, CDR2 SVGAGI, per germline.

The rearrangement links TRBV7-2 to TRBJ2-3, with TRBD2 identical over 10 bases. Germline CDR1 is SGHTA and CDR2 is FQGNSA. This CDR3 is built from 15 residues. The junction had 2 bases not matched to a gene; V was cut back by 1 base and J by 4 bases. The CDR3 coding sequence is TGTGCCAGCAGCTTAGTAGCGGGAGGAGCAGATACGCAGTATTTT. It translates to CASSLVAGGADTQYF.

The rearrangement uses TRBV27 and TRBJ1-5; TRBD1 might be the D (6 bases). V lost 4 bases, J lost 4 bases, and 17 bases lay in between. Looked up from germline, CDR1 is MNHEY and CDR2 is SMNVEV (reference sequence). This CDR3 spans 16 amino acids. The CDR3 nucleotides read TGTGCCAGCAGTTCAATCTCGGACAGCAAAAATCAGCCCCAGCATTTT. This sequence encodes CASSSISDSKNQPQHF.